Sequencing of this T cell receptor (beta chain) was carried out in a study of T cells after posttransplantation cyclophosphamide. Study results and caveats: Blood and skin or GI T cell repertoires showed limited TRB overlap. Recipient CMV seropositivity and CMV reactivation strongly tracked TRB clonality. Donor CD8+ memory clones often dominated recipient blood repertoires at later times.

The related graft donor's blood sample was taken on the day of bone marrow donation. The V and J ends lost 7 bases and 9 bases, in that order; junction bases with no gene match: 9. The germline CDR1 and CDR2 sequences are MNHNY and SVGAGI (reference sequence). The CDR3 contains 13 residues. Regarding this clone: Antigen unknown.

Profiled with immunoSEQ multiplex PCR; TCRdb holds only in-frame clones, not every one. This repertoire shows roughly 21,000 clones, 95% to 99% found once; its top ten account for about 0.13%. The sample was naive CD8+ T cells sorted from PBMCs. The receptor's source is a man aged 40-55 years in good health, CMV-negative, and a related stem cell transplant donor. V and J are TRBV6-6 and TRBJ2-1; 7 positions match TRBD2. The CDR3 is CASTHGLAVEQFF. The CDR3 region has the DNA TGTGCCAGCACCCACGGGCTAGCGGTTGAGCAGTTCTTC.